What follows are 11 T cell receptor beta chains derived from one specimen sequenced in a study of blood T cell repertoires in COVID-19. Assay: immunoSEQ multiplex PCR; the TCRdb copy retains only in-frame clones and omits some. Among 150,000 or so clones listed, about 85% were seen once. Input material: peripheral blood. The receptor source for this set is a woman aged 45 to 65 with COVID-19, enrolled during active disease.

The chain has TRBV28 and TRBJ1-5; D might be TRBD1 (5 bases). Germline values: CDR1 MDHEN, CDR2 SYDVKM. The CDR3 loop spans 14 amino acids. The V end was cut by 2 bases, the J end by 3 bases, with 8 bases between. CDR3 sequence: CASSLQGYNQPQHF. The CDR3 DNA sequence: TGTGCCAGCAGTTTACAGGGCTACAATCAGCCCCAGCATTTT. The variable domain in full, completed from reference TRBV28 and TRBJ1-5, reads DVKVTQSSRYLVKRTGEKVFLECVQDMDHENMFWYRQDPGLGLRLIYFSYDVKMKEKGDIPEGYSVSREKKERFSLILESASTNQTSMYLCASSLQGYNQPQHFGDGTRLSIL.

The chain links TRBV28 to TRBJ2-7; D is ambiguous. There are 14 residues in the CDR3. Looked up from germline, CDR1 is MDHEN and CDR2 is SYDVKM. Trimming pared 1 base from V and 6 bases from J, leaving 13 bases between. CDR3 DNA: TGTGCCAGCAGTTTATCCCCTCTCTATCTCGAGCAGTACTTC. Encoded protein: CASSLSPLYLEQYF.

The V gene is TRBV12-3 or TRBV12-4, the J gene TRBJ1-1; D unresolved. The CDR3 has 13 amino acids. Between the trimmed V and J ends, which lost 3 bases and 5 bases, there was a span of 10 bases. CDR3 region: CASSLIAGTEAFF. In DNA, the CDR3 is TGTGCCAGCAGTTTGATAGCCGGGACTGAAGCTTTCTTT.

The sample holds one count of this clone. The rearrangement uses TRBV12-3 or TRBV12-4 and TRBJ2-3, with TRBD1 as a possible D gene (5 bases). The CDR3 extends over 13 amino acids. The V gene lost 7 bases and the J gene lost 1 base, with 9 bases spanning the gap. CDR3 nucleotides: TGTGCCAGCACTAGGGGCGGCACAGATACGCAGTATTTT. Amino acids: CASTRGGTDTQYF.

This chain links TRBV3-1 (or the pseudogene TRBV3-2) with TRBJ2-1; TRBD2 matches at 7 bases. V shed 0 bases and J 3 bases; nucleotides not matched to a gene: 2. Germline assignment: CDR1 LGHDT and CDR2 YNNKEL (reference sequence). CDR3 length: 15 amino acids. CDR3 sequence: CASSQEGTNYNEQFF. CDR3 bases: TGTGCCAGCAGCCAAGAAGGGACTAACTACAATGAGCAGTTCTTC.

A single count supports this clone. The chain combines TRBV5-8 with TRBJ1-1; tentative D call: TRBD1 (5 bases). This CDR3 is built from 14 residues. Germline CDR1 SGHTS, CDR2 YDEGEE. Trimming removed 3 bases at V and 1 base at J, with 10 bases between. The CDR3 reads CASSSRVENTEAFF. CDR3 coding DNA: TGTGCCAGCAGCTCCAGGGTTGAGAACACTGAAGCTTTCTTT. Drawing the rest from reference TRBV5-8 and TRBJ1-1, the complete variable domain is EAGVTQSPTHLIKTRGQQATLRCSPISGHTSVYWYQQALGLGLQFLLWYDEGEERNRGNFPPRFSGRQFPNYSSELNVNALELEDSALYLCASSSRVENTEAFFGQGTRLTVV.

The chain carries TRBV18 and TRBJ1-5; 9 nucleotides agree with TRBD1. The CDR3 spans 18 residues. In germline, CDR1 is KGHSH, CDR2 LQKENI. V trimming: 5 bases; J trimming: 6 bases; junction bases outside the gene matches: 17. The CDR3 DNA reads as TGTGCCAGCTCAGAGGGAAACTGGGACAGGGAGGTAACTCAGCCCCAGCATTTT. It encodes CASSEGNWDREVTQPQHF.

J is TRBJ2-7 and V is TRBV6-1; the D gene is possibly TRBD2 (6 bases). Germline CDR1 and CDR2: MNHNS and SASEGT. This CDR3 has 13 amino acids. V shed 0 bases and J shed 8 bases, with 11 bases lying between them. This CDR3 reads CASSEAEGSKQYF. For the CDR3, the DNA is TGTGCCAGCAGTGAAGCGGAGGGTAGCAAGCAGTACTTC.

This clone was seen only once. This CDR3 is also generated by other DNA sequences in the sample. This sequence joins TRBV5-1 and TRBJ1-2; no definite D call. CDR3 length equals 14 residues. Germline V gene sequence: CDR1 SGHRS, CDR2 YFSETQ. The germline V and J ends were trimmed by 1 base and 4 bases, with 11 bases remaining between them. CDR3 sequence (DNA): TGCGCCAGCAGCTTGCCCTTGGAGGGCTATGGCTACACCTTC. Translated, it gives CASSLPLEGYGYTF. Based on the CDR3 plus reference TRBV5-1 and TRBJ1-2, the full variable domain is KAGVTQTPRYLIKTRGQQVTLSCSPISGHRSVSWYQQTPGQGLQFLFEYFSETQRNKGNFPGRFSGRQFSNSRSEMNVSTLELGDSALYLCASSLPLEGYGYTFGSGTRLTVV.

J is TRBJ2-7 and V is TRBV7-3, with 8 bases matching TRBD1. With 1 base clipped from V and 3 bases from J, the junction kept 5 bases outside the gene matches. This CDR3 comprises 15 residues. Germline V gene lookup returns CDR1 SGHTA and CDR2 FQGTGA. Here the CDR3 reads CASSLRGQADYEQYF. CDR3 in DNA: TGTGCCAGCAGCTTAAGGGGACAGGCCGACTACGAGCAGTACTTC.

The CDR3 nucleotides are TGTGCCATCAGTGAAAGAGGACAGGGATCCTACGAGCAGTACTTC. Protein: CAISERGQGSYEQYF. The V and J genes are TRBV10-3 and TRBJ2-7; 8 bases line up with TRBD1. Per the germline V gene, CDR1 is ENHRY and CDR2 is SYGVKD. V lost 3 bases to trimming and J lost 1 base; unmatched junction nucleotides: 5. This CDR3 is built from 15 residues.